This entry concerns a single TCR beta chain. Its antigen is still unknown. Nothing much larger sits one base from this clone, and base qualities are not available. These data belong to a study of T cells after yellow fever vaccination (dated by TCRdb to between 2018 and 2021). About the full investigation: The SMART-Seq v4 Ultra Low Input RNA kit was used to prepare libraries from fractions with low cell numbers. To follow T-cell clones before and after both primary and booster YFV17D yellow fever vaccination, bulk TCR alpha and beta repertoires underwent longitudinal sequencing. The cohort comprised two healthy male donors, one aged 18 to 29 and one aged 30 to 40 years. Bulk PBMC replicates and cell subsets were isolated from blood drawn at multiple timepoints before and after both primary and secondary immunization.

General study outcomes and caveats: A small share of clonotypes was detected in both CD4 and CD8 compartments, with the overlap likely arising from convergent recombination. Compared with the primary T-cell response, the secondary T-cell response was faster but weaker, reaching its peak on day 5 rather than on day 15. Because the study included only two donors, the extent to which the findings can be generalized is limited. After the booster, most of the clones that had expanded following primary vaccination were detected again (approximately 95% of CD4 and around 90% of CD8), which suggests that memory was broadly maintained. FACS-sorted repertoires could contain abundant contaminating clonotypes from the bulk population, so computational filtering was required.

The treatment or condition label, read with the paper, signifies: live attenuated yellow fever vaccine strain. At each blood-draw timepoint, two biological replicates of bulk PBMCs were obtained. PBMCs were isolated from peripheral blood using a standard Ficoll-Paque protocol. TriZol was used to extract RNA from bulk PBMCs, from CD4 and CD8 fractions, and from dextramer-positive and dextramer-negative fractions. TCR cDNA was synthesized by 5'RACE template switching, which introduced a universal primer site and unique molecular identifiers. cDNA synthesis was primed from both the TCR alpha and TCR beta constant segments. Two PCR steps were used to amplify libraries, with sample barcodes and sequencing adapters being added in the second step. Sequencing of the libraries was done on either Illumina HiSeq 2500 (2x100 bp) or NovaSeq (2x150 bp). In the original analysis: Reads were demultiplexed and collapsed into UMI consensus sequences with MIGEC, and V(D)J alignment was performed with MiXCR. Vaccine-responding clonotypes were identified with edgeR using replicate PBMC samples, with FDR below 0.01 and a log2 fold change above 5 up to day 15 being required. Each bulk clonotype was labeled CD4 or CD8 based on which sequenced repertoire, CD4 or CD8, contained the clonotype at higher abundance. Using fastp trimming at Q25 and MiXCR clonotype assembly, TCRdb reanalyzed the public sequencing data and kept in-frame beta chains. A single entry per CDR3 protein holds the most common genes and DNA from its merged rows. TCRdb's processing, not the study's, gives the V and J calls here. This sample comprises some 560,000 distinct CDR3 sequences, about a sixth of them detected only once. Of the sample, roughly 17% is held by the ten largest clones.

The TCR sequence derives from a man aged 18 to 29 who received the YFV17D yellow fever vaccine. Source: PBMCs, taken more than 4 days after the first yellow fever vaccination.

The CDR3 region has the sequence CASSFPVEGVGETQYF. The DNA sequence is TGTGCCAGCAGCTTCCCGGTGGAGGGAGTAGGAGAGACCCAGTACTTC. The chain couples TRBV7-2 to TRBJ2-5, with a weak D call of TRBD2 (6 bases match). The CDR1 and CDR2 encoded by the germline V gene are SGHTA and FQGNSA. The CDR3 numbers 16 residues from cysteine through phenylalanine. Here the CDR3 DNA is all that survives: 48 bases in frame from base 1. The junction carries 18 bases between V and J, which are trimmed by 3 bases and 4 bases respectively.